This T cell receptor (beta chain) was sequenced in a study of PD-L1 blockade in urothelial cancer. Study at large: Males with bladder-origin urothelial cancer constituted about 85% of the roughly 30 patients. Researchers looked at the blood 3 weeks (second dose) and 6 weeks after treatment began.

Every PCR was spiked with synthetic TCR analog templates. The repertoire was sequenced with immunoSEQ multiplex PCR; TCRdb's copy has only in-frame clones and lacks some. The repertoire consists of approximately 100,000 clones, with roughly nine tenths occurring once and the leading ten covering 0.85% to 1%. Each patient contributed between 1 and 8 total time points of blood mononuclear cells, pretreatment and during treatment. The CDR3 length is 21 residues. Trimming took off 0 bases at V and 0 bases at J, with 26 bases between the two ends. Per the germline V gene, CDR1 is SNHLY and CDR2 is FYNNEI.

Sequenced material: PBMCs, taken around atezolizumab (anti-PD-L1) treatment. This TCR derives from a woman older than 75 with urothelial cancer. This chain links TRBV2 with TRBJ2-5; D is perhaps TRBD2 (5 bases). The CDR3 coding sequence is TGTGCCAGCAGTGAAGCGGCCCAAAGATCTGAGGGTGGCCGGTACCAAGAGACCCAGTACTTC. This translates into CASSEAAQRSEGGRYQETQYF. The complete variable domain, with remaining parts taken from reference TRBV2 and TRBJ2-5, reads EPEVTQTPSHQVTQMGQEVILRCVPISNHLYFYWYRQILGQKVEFLVSFYNNEISEKSEIFDDQFSVERPDGSNFTLKIRSTKLEDSAMYFCASSEAAQRSEGGRYQETQYFGPGTRLLVL.